This is a list of T cell receptor beta chains from one sample in a study of cytomegalovirus exposure and HLA in healthy donors. Here immunoSEQ multiplex PCR was the method, and the copy in TCRdb shows in-frame clones only, minus some. The data contain around 150,000 clones, around 90% of them singletons. Material for sequencing was PBMCs. The receptors here all came from a woman aged 40 to 50 in good health and CMV-seronegative. Both conserved end residues are trimmed from each CDR3. The D gene is left open where the match is weak. Size tells how often a clone was seen (once, few, many) or the class of an expanded clone, and some rows leave it out.

CDR3	V	D	size
ATGTSGAYEQY	TRBV10-3	TRBD2	NA
AISGGTGTSYEQY	TRBV10-3	TRBD1	NA
ASSYFLTDITDTQY	TRBV6-6	NA	NA
ASTPTEPPTYEQY	TRBV7-2	NA	NA
ASNEQLQETQY	TRBV6-5	NA	few
ASSPGAARILYEQY	TRBV7-2	NA	NA
ASSQSAREETQY	TRBV4-2	NA	NA
ASSITGGGNTEAF	TRBV19	TRBD1	few
ASALVGGRGRRETQY	TRBV28	NA	NA
ASSFSHLGRGSSDTQY	TRBV28	TRBD2	NA
ASSFSQGGETQY	TRBV7-2	NA	NA
ASSVLPGQGSTEAF	TRBV6-1	TRBD1	NA
ASSTNSGRTSGQY	TRBV19	TRBD2	NA
ASSSWPGDYEQY	TRBV7-2	NA	NA
AISEGQTYEQY	TRBV10-3	NA	NA
ASSVALAGWNEQF	TRBV9	TRBD2	NA
ASSEHGLAGSSGANVLT	TRBV6-4	TRBD2	NA
ASSLLGEGIATQY	TRBV7-3	TRBD2	NA
AWSQGLVTDTQY	TRBV30	NA	NA
ASSRGDYGYT	TRBV7-9	NA	NA
ASSLEGTSGGSEQY	TRBV11-2	TRBD2	NA
ASSFSQGSTEAF	TRBV27	TRBD1	NA